This passage covers 11 T cell receptor beta chains from one sample sequenced in a study of CD8 T cells in ankylosing spondylitis. Study-level points and caveats: A TCR beta motif of several highly homologous variants seemed to mark ankylosing spondylitis blood.

TCRdb passed the 5' RACE reads through MiXCR, listing each CDR3 protein once. The sample consists of 750,000 to 850,000 distinct CDR3 sequences, 12% of them appearing once. These receptors have no identified antigens. Sequencing was carried out using blood, either unsorted or a sorted T cell fraction (not recorded which). The receptors were gathered from a male donor with ankylosing spondylitis.

The chain carries TRBV7-2 and TRBJ1-5, with TRBD1 identical over 8 bases. The germline CDR1 and CDR2 sequences are SGHTA and FQGNSA. V was clipped by 5 bases and J by 9 bases; unmatched bases: 9. The CDR3 is made up of 14 amino acids. Written as DNA, the CDR3 is TGTGCCAGCAGCCCTGGACAGGGTCCAGGGCCCCAGCATTTT. Protein: CASSPGQGPGPQHF.

The chain joins TRBV9 to TRBJ1-2; perhaps TRBD1 as D (5 bases). V gave up 3 bases and J gave up 1 base, with 10 bases separating them. This CDR3 spans 14 amino acids. Germline lookup yields CDR1 SGDLS and CDR2 YYNGEE. CDR3 nucleotide sequence: TGTGCCAGCAGCGAGACAGCGCATAACTATGGCTACACCTTC. Its translation is CASSETAHNYGYTF.

This rearrangement joins TRBV9 to TRBJ2-3; the D gene could be TRBD1 or TRBD2 (5 bases each). This CDR3 spans 18 amino acids. Trimming cost V 4 bases and J 0 bases, with 21 bases left between them. CDR1 is SGDLS, CDR2 YYNGEE, per germline. The CDR3 DNA sequence: TGTGCCAGCAGCCCCCGGGACCGCTCGGGGTTTAGCACAGATACGCAGTATTTT. Residues: CASSPRDRSGFSTDTQYF.

This clonotype has more than one count but fewer than ten. The J gene is TRBJ2-1, the V gene TRBV7-6; TRBD2 aligns across 7 bases. Germline CDR1 SGHVS, CDR2 FNYEAQ. This CDR3 has 15 amino acids. V lost 1 base, J lost 4 bases, and 4 bases stayed unmatched. This CDR3 is CASSLGIAGYNEQFF. The CDR3 DNA reads TGTGCCAGCAGCTTAGGGATAGCGGGTTACAATGAGCAGTTCTTC.

The table lists this clonotype with a few counts. V and J are TRBV20-1 and TRBJ2-7; D possibly uses TRBD1 or TRBD2 (5 bases each). In germline, CDR1 is DFQATT, CDR2 SNEGSKA (reference sequence). V dropped 0 bases and J dropped 3 bases, with 18 bases sitting between them. This CDR3 region has 16 residues. The CDR3 loop is CSARDPGTLRVYEQYF. The DNA for the CDR3 is TGCAGTGCTAGAGATCCCGGGACCCTGAGGGTCTACGAGCAGTACTTC.

This clonotype was found many times. V usage is TRBV20-1 and J usage is TRBJ2-5; D remains unclear. CDR3 length: 13 amino acids. The germline gives CDR1 DFQATT, CDR2 SNEGSKA (reference sequence). The germline V and J ends were trimmed by 7 bases and 5 bases, with 17 bases remaining between them. The CDR3 DNA is TGCAGTGGCAGGTGGGAACGTGGCGAGACCCAGTACTTC. Protein product: CSGRWERGETQYF.

This clonotype was detected ten times or more. The chain links TRBV20-1 to TRBJ2-3; TRBD2 might be the D (5 bases). The CDR3 runs to 18 residues. Looked up from germline, CDR1 is DFQATT and CDR2 is SNEGSKA (reference sequence). V shed 0 bases and J shed 0 bases, with 19 bases lying between them. CDR3 residues: CSARDHSSGWFSTDTQYF. The DNA of the CDR3 is TGCAGTGCTAGAGATCACAGCTCGGGGTGGTTTAGCACAGATACGCAGTATTTT.

V is TRBV20-1 and J is TRBJ2-7; 11 nucleotides agree with TRBD2. Germline V gene lookup returns CDR1 DFQATT and CDR2 SNEGSKA (reference sequence). With V trimmed by 1 base and J by 3 bases, 5 bases remained unmatched. CDR3 length: 15 residues. This chain's CDR3 is CSARVSTSGVYEQYF. CDR3 coding DNA: TGCAGTGCTAGAGTCTCGACTAGCGGGGTCTACGAGCAGTACTTC.

V is TRBV20-1 and J is TRBJ2-1; D uncertain. CDR1 is DFQATT, CDR2 SNEGSKA, per germline (reference sequence). The CDR3 is made up of 13 amino acids. The ends were cut back, 2 bases at V and 10 bases at J, with 15 bases in the middle. The CDR3 spells CSARPLGFGEQFF. In nucleotides, the CDR3 is TGCAGTGCTAGACCCTTGGGTTTCGGGGAGCAGTTCTTC.

This chain links TRBV7-9 with TRBJ2-3; possibly TRBD2 for D (6 bases). This CDR3 is built from 17 residues. Germline assignment: CDR1 SEHNR and CDR2 FQNEAQ (reference sequence). V was cut by 4 bases and J by 3 bases, with 20 bases left in between. DNA for the CDR3: TGTGCCAGCAGCTCCCAGACCTCTCGGGGGTTTACAGATACGCAGTATTTT. Translated, it gives CASSSQTSRGFTDTQYF.

This clonotype was seen many times. This chain links TRBV29-1 with TRBJ2-5, with D tentatively TRBD1 (6 bases). Germline CDR1 SQVTM, CDR2 ANQGSEA. Trimming took 3 bases from V and 4 from J, leaving 12 bases between them. The CDR3 is 13 residues long. The CDR3 DNA is TGCAGCGTTGATTCAGGGGCCTTAGAGACCCAGTACTTC. Its translation is CSVDSGALETQYF.